This section outlines one T cell receptor beta chain sequence together with its context. What it binds is unknown. Selection for sequencing was limited to patients who had shown CD8+CD57+ cell expansion by flow cytometry. As a group, the patients uniformly had severe acquired aplastic anemia. All patients were therapy-naive when blood was sampled. These data come from a study of CD8+CD57+ T cells in acquired aplastic anemia. Overall study: Isolated CD4+ and CD8+ cells, once sorted, yielded DNA averaging 3.2 ug.

Genomic DNA served as template for TCR beta VDJ and CDR3 profiling. Each CDR3 protein gets one entry after TCRdb re-called the reads with MiXCR. The data contain 270,000 or so distinct CDR3 sequences, 70% to 85% of them singletons. CDR1 is SGDLS, CDR2 YYNGEE, per germline. Trimming removed 6 bases at V and 2 bases at J, with 15 bases between. The CDR3 extends over 15 amino acids. Study conclusions and caveats: Around 30 sequences, all CD8+ CDR3, were shared between patients and controls.

This receptor was identified in a human donor with aplastic anemia. V and J are TRBV9 and TRBJ1-5; weak D call: TRBD1 (5 bases). Sample: sorted CD4+, CD8+, or CD8+CD57+ T cells (not recorded which) from PBMCs. CDR3 DNA: TGTGCCAGCACCGCAGGGTACTCGGGCAATCAGCCCCAGCATTTT. Its translation: CASTAGYSGNQPQHF.